Described below is a single TCR beta chain sequence and its context. Antigen: not known. PCR amplification relied on 60 Vbeta primers (plus 13 Jbeta primers). Assay used: immunoSEQ multiplex PCR; TCRdb lists only in-frame clones, some missing. The repertoire includes 210,000 or so clones, around 80% of them detected once, and under 0.85% sits in the top ten. These data come from a study of cytomegalovirus exposure and HLA in healthy donors. Looking at the study overall: Earlier work reported some 110 million unique TCR beta sequences from some 170 million T cells. Within an early data release were about 90 million unique TCRs drawn from HLA-typed donors. Findings and limits, study-wide: The classifier, whose performance was assessed in both the original and validation cohorts, reportedly diagnosed cytomegalovirus status with high specificity and sensitivity.

Among the donors, all were healthy bone marrow donors. CDR3 length: 17 residues. This TCR derives from a boy younger than 10 in good health and CMV-seronegative. This rearrangement joins TRBV21-1 to TRBJ1-1. TRBV21-1 is given as a pseudogene. The sequencing input was PBMCs. The CDR3 region is CASSKEIRGRQNTEAFF. CDR3 DNA: TGTGCCAGCAGCAAAGAGATACGAGGGAGACAGAACACTGAAGCTTTCTTT.